This passage covers 20 T cell receptor beta chains from one sample sequenced in a study of blood T cell repertoires in COVID-19 (dated by TCRdb to about 2020). Library creation used the immunoSEQ multiplex PCR assay. TCRdb limited this immuneACCESS table to in-frame rearrangements with V and J called. A share of clones is missing; checked studies link under half to unresolved V genes, and the rest is unexplained. The sample table shows about 140,000 clones, and approximately 78% are seen once. Together, the top ten hold 4% of the sample. The material sequenced was peripheral blood. Receptor source: an elderly woman with acute or convalescent COVID-19.

V is TRBV28 and J is TRBJ2-2; D is unclear. V lost 8 bases and J 3 bases, leaving 10 bases between the germline ends. Germline V CDR1 and CDR2: MDHEN, SYDVKM. The CDR3 is 13 amino acids. CDR3 sequence (DNA): TGTGCCAGCGCGTTAGCACACACCGGGGAGCTGTTTTTT. Its protein product is CASALAHTGELFF. The full variable domain, with the rest looked up from reference TRBV28 and TRBJ2-2, is DVKVTQSSRYLVKRTGEKVFLECVQDMDHENMFWYRQDPGLGLRLIYFSYDVKMKEKGDIPEGYSVSREKKERFSLILESASTNQTSMYLCASALAHTGELFFGEGSRLTVL.

The gene calls are TRBV29-1 and TRBJ1-2; 8 bases are a match to TRBD1. The V and J ends lost 3 bases and 3 bases, in that order; junction bases with no gene match: 3. Germline V lookup: CDR1 SQVTM, CDR2 ANQGSEA. CDR3 size: 13 residues. The CDR3 DNA sequence: TGCAGCGTTGACACAGGGGGTGACTATGGCTACACCTTC. Translated, it gives CSVDTGGDYGYTF.

There are a few counts of this clone. The V call is TRBV5-1, the J call TRBJ2-6, with 8 bases fitting TRBD1. J gave up 0 bases and V 0 bases, and 5 bases lay outside the gene matches. The length of the CDR3 is 18 residues. Germline CDR1 reads SGHRS; CDR2 reads YFSETQ. The CDR3 region is CASSLGGQGLSGANVLTF. CDR3 DNA sequence: TGCGCCAGCAGCTTGGGAGGACAGGGACTCTCTGGGGCCAACGTCCTGACTTTC.

The chain employs TRBV6-5 and TRBJ2-7; tentative D call: TRBD2 (6 bases). Germline V CDR1 and CDR2: MNHEY, SVGAGI. Deletions cut 6 bases from V and 2 bases from J, with 14 bases between. The CDR3 extends over 14 amino acids. The CDR3 spells CASRGLLTPYEQYF. In DNA, the CDR3 is TGTGCCAGCAGGGGACTTCTTACACCCTACGAGCAGTACTTC.

The chain carries TRBV5-8 and TRBJ1-2; tentatively, D is TRBD1 (5 bases). Germline CDR1 is SGHTS and CDR2 is YDEGEE. Trimming took off 1 base at V and 4 bases at J, with 11 bases between the two ends. The length of the CDR3 is 14 residues. In nucleotides, the CDR3 is TGTGCCAGCAGCTTGTTAGGGGCGGCCTATGGCTACACCTTC. Translating gives CASSLLGAAYGYTF.

On this clone itself: The sample holds other DNA sequences that translate to the same CDR3. The V call is TRBV5-1, the J call TRBJ1-5; D is perhaps TRBD1 (5 bases). Trimming pared 5 bases from V and 3 bases from J, leaving 12 bases between. Germline V gene lookup returns CDR1 SGHRS and CDR2 YFSETQ. The CDR3 runs 14 residues. The CDR3 loop is CASSLDSNNQPQHF. The CDR3 bases are TGCGCCAGCAGTCTCGACAGCAACAATCAGCCCCAGCATTTT.

The chain recombines TRBV5-1 with TRBJ2-1; 9 nucleotides match TRBD2. Germline V gene data show CDR1 as SGHRS and CDR2 as YFSETQ. The length of the CDR3 is 13 residues. With 5 bases clipped from V and 15 bases from J, the junction kept 12 bases outside the gene matches. The CDR3 nucleotides are TGCGCCAGCAGGGAACCCCCGGGACTAGCATTGTTCTTC. This codes for CASREPPGLALFF.

The gene calls are TRBV7-2 and TRBJ2-5; 12 bases map to TRBD2. CDR1 and CDR2 from the germline V gene are SGHTA and FQGNSA. This CDR3 comprises 16 residues. V dropped 4 bases and J dropped 2; count of bases not matched to a gene: 5. CDR3 DNA: TGTGCCAGCAGCTCAATCGGACTAGCGGGGCAAGAGACCCAGTACTTC. This translates into CASSSIGLAGQETQYF.

This clone was seen a handful of times. CDR3 DNA sequence: TGTGCCAGCAGCACCAGGGCGTACAATGAGCAGTTCTTC. This codes for CASSTRAYNEQFF. The chain combines TRBV9 with TRBJ2-1; possible D gene TRBD1, 5 bases. The CDR3 totals 13 residues. V was trimmed by 4 bases and J by 4 bases, leaving 9 bases between them. Germline CDR1 is SGDLS and CDR2 is YYNGEE.

This chain links TRBV6-5 with TRBJ2-5, with 10 bases lining up with TRBD2. CDR3 size: 15 residues. Germline V lookup: CDR1 MNHEY, CDR2 SVGAGI. The V segment lost 10 bases and the J segment 4 bases; nucleotides outside the gene matches: 12. The CDR3 here is CAIAPVGLAVETQYF. CDR3 sequence (DNA): TGTGCCATAGCTCCCGTCGGACTAGCGGTAGAGACCCAGTACTTC.

The chain recombines TRBV15 with TRBJ1-3; weak D call: TRBD1 (5 bases). The V gene's germline CDR1 is LNHNV and CDR2 YYDKDF (reference sequence). CDR3 size: 16 residues. Between the trimmed V and J ends, which lost 0 bases and 3 bases, there was a span of 12 bases. The CDR3 here is CATSRDVRGHGNTIYF. CDR3 nucleotide sequence: TGTGCCACCAGCAGAGATGTTAGGGGTCATGGAAACACCATATATTTT.

The genes are TRBV28 and TRBJ1-2; D gene ambiguous. The V gene lost 3 bases and the J gene lost 8 bases, with 7 bases spanning the gap. This CDR3 spans 11 amino acids. CDR1 is MDHEN and CDR2 is SYDVKM in the germline V gene. CDR3 region: CASSFSRGYTF. The DNA of the CDR3 is TGTGCCAGCAGTTTCTCGAGGGGCTACACCTTC.

The chain combines TRBV6-5 with TRBJ2-7; 8 nucleotides line up with TRBD1. V gave up 8 bases and J gave up 3 bases; unmatched junction bases: 3. The CDR3 sequence is 12 residues long. CDR1 is MNHEY, CDR2 SVGAGI, per germline. CDR3 nucleotides: TGTGCCAGCCAGGGACAGGACTACGAGCAGTACTTC. As protein: CASQGQDYEQYF.

The chain links TRBV9 to TRBJ2-3, with D maybe TRBD1 (5 bases). Germline V lookup: CDR1 SGDLS, CDR2 YYNGEE. V was pared by 3 bases and J by 0 bases, with 11 bases between. CDR3 size: 15 residues. DNA for the CDR3: TGTGCCAGCAGCGAGGGGTCTCCCAGCACAGATACGCAGTATTTT. It translates to CASSEGSPSTDTQYF.

The genes are TRBV5-1 and TRBJ2-7; D is uncertain. The CDR3 totals 16 residues. V lost 0 bases to trimming and J lost 5 bases, with 18 bases between them. Looked up from germline, CDR1 is SGHRS and CDR2 is YFSETQ. CDR3 DNA sequence: TGCGCCAGCAGCTTGGGGCCCAGGTTGGGCTGGGACGAGCAGTACTTC. As protein: CASSLGPRLGWDEQYF.

The genes are TRBV5-1 and TRBJ2-1, with 15 bases identical to TRBD2. Trimming at V came to 5 bases and at J to 7 bases, leaving 7 bases not matched to a gene. The CDR3 loop spans 16 amino acids. The germline gives CDR1 SGHRS, CDR2 YFSETQ. CDR3 loop: CASRLTGLAGGNEQFF. The CDR3 DNA reads TGCGCCAGCAGGCTGACGGGACTAGCGGGGGGAAATGAGCAGTTCTTC.

V usage is TRBV4-2 and J usage is TRBJ2-7; 13 bases agree with TRBD2. The CDR3 covers 14 residues. With V trimmed by 4 bases and J by 4 bases, 1 base remained unmatched. Germline CDR1 LGHNA, CDR2 YNFKEQ. For the CDR3, the DNA is TGTGCCAGCAGCCCGACTAGCGGGAGGTACGAGCAGTACTTC. It specifies CASSPTSGRYEQYF.

V is TRBV11-2 and J is TRBJ2-7, with unresolved D. The CDR3 covers 14 residues. The V and J ends lost 1 base and 3 bases respectively, with 10 bases between them. Germline V CDR1 and CDR2: SGHAT, FQNNGV. CDR3 region: CASSLVSLNYEQYF. The CDR3 bases are TGTGCCAGCAGCTTAGTCTCACTTAACTACGAGCAGTACTTC.

This chain uses TRBV14 with TRBJ1-2; TRBD1 is a possible D gene (6 bases). The CDR3 totals 15 residues. Trimming removed 4 bases from V and 7 bases from J, with 19 bases in between. In germline, CDR1 is SGHDN, CDR2 FVKESK. CDR3 residues: CASSRYGQRKLGYTF. CDR3 bases: TGTGCCAGCAGCCGGTACGGACAGCGCAAGCTTGGCTACACCTTC.

A few counts support this clone. This chain links TRBV2 with TRBJ2-4; no clear D. Germline loops: CDR1 SNHLY, CDR2 FYNNEI. The CDR3 is 12 residues long. Trimming stripped 6 bases from V and 5 bases from J, with 8 bases between. CDR3 residues: CASRLQQNIQYF. The CDR3 nucleotides are TGTGCCAGCAGGCTACAGCAAAACATTCAGTACTTC.